Below, 14 T cell receptor beta chains from the same sample are listed, as sequenced in a study of control samples from healthy donors and cancer patients. This table comes from immunoSEQ multiplex PCR, and its TCRdb copy is limited to in-frame clones, with some not included. The sample lists under 200,000 clones; roughly nine tenths were seen once. Input material: blood. These receptors came from a woman younger than 45 in good health.

V gene TRBV29-1 combines with J gene TRBJ1-4; TRBD1 matches 9 bases. The CDR3 totals 19 residues. CDR1 and CDR2 from the germline V gene are SQVTM and ANQGSEA. Germline trimming cut 1 base from V and 0 bases from J; bases unmatched to any gene: 12. CDR3 nucleotides: TGCAGCGTTGAAGTCTCGACAGGGGGATCCTTTGCAACTAATGAAAAACTGTTTTTT. It yields the protein CSVEVSTGGSFATNEKLFF.

The chain links TRBV5-4 to TRBJ2-3, with 12 positions matching TRBD2. The ends lost 4 bases at V and 5 bases at J; junction bases unmatched: 2. CDR1 SGHNT and CDR2 YYREEE come from the germline V gene (reference sequence). The CDR3 loop spans 14 amino acids. CDR3 bases: TGTGCCAGCAGCCCGGGACTAGCGGGAGATACGCAGTATTTT. Its translation is CASSPGLAGDTQYF.

The chain recombines TRBV10-2 with TRBJ2-2, with D uncertain. The germline V gene has CDR1 WSHSY and CDR2 SAAADI. Trimming shortened V by 8 bases and J by 3 bases, and 7 bases separated the two germline ends. The CDR3 is 12 residues long. In nucleotides, the CDR3 is TGCGCCAGCGGGTCGGACACCGGGGAGCTGTTTTTT. It codes for CASGSDTGELFF.

The V call is TRBV24-1, the J call TRBJ1-5; 7 bases map to TRBD1. Germline V gives CDR1 KGHDR, CDR2 SFDVKD. The CDR3 contains 15 residues. The V segment lost 2 bases and the J segment 3 bases; nucleotides outside the gene matches: 3. DNA of the CDR3: TGTGCCACCAGTGATTCGGGGACAGACAATCAGCCCCAGCATTTT. Amino acids: CATSDSGTDNQPQHF.

This chain links TRBV9 with TRBJ2-7, with 7 bases matching TRBD2. Looked up from germline, CDR1 is SGDLS and CDR2 is YYNGEE. CDR3 size: 16 residues. With V trimmed by 0 bases and J by 0 bases, 6 bases remained unmatched. This CDR3 is CASSVGPGLSSYEQYF. The CDR3 DNA sequence: TGTGCCAGCAGCGTAGGGCCGGGACTAAGCTCCTACGAGCAGTACTTC. Full variable domain (remainder filled in from reference TRBV9 and TRBJ2-7): DSGVTQTPKHLITATGQRVTLRCSPRSGDLSVYWYQQSLDQGLQFLIQYYNGEERAKGNILERFSAQQFPDLHSELNLSSLELGDSALYFCASSVGPGLSSYEQYFGPGTRLTVT.

The chain is built from TRBV2 and TRBJ2-3; tentative D call: TRBD2 (7 bases). The CDR3 is 15 amino acids. CDR1 SNHLY and CDR2 FYNNEI come from the germline V gene. With 5 bases removed from V and 1 base from J, the gap between germline ends came to 13 bases. Written as DNA, the CDR3 is TGTGCCAGCAGTCCGGACAGCGGGGGCACAGATACGCAGTATTTT. Its translation: CASSPDSGGTDTQYF. The full variable domain, with the rest looked up from reference TRBV2 and TRBJ2-3, is EPEVTQTPSHQVTQMGQEVILRCVPISNHLYFYWYRQILGQKVEFLVSFYNNEISEKSEIFDDQFSVERPDGSNFTLKIRSTKLEDSAMYFCASSPDSGGTDTQYFGPGTRLTVL.

The chain combines TRBV12-5 with TRBJ2-1; 9 bases agree with TRBD2. The trim removed 0 bases at V and 9 bases at J, leaving 12 bases unmatched. Germline V gene data show CDR1 as LGHNT and CDR2 as FRNRAP. There are 17 residues in the CDR3. CDR3 DNA: TGTGCTAGTGGTTTGGTAATAGGGGCGGGAGGGCCGATTGAGCAGTTCTTC. Amino acid sequence: CASGLVIGAGGPIEQFF.

The CDR3 bases are TGTGCCAGCAGCGCCAGGGGTAGCAATCAGCCCCAGCATTTT. Protein: CASSARGSNQPQHF. The gene calls are TRBV6-5 and TRBJ1-5, with D possibly being TRBD1 (6 bases). CDR3 length equals 14 residues. V lost 6 bases, J lost 0 bases, and 9 bases lay in between. Per germline, CDR1 MNHEY and CDR2 SVGAGI.

Concerning this clone itself: Other nucleotide sequences in the sample specify the same CDR3. The genes are TRBV6-2 or TRBV6-3 and TRBJ2-5; 10 bases are shared with TRBD1. The germline V gene encodes CDR1 MNHEY and CDR2 SVGEGT. CDR3 length: 15 amino acids. The V and J ends lost 4 bases and 3 bases, in that order; junction bases with no gene match: 5. This CDR3 reads CASSSAGTGEETQYF. CDR3 sequence (DNA): TGTGCCAGCAGTTCCGCTGGGACAGGGGAAGAGACCCAGTACTTC.

This chain uses TRBV28 with TRBJ2-4; maybe TRBD1 (7 bases). The CDR3 covers 14 residues. V was trimmed by 2 bases and J by 6 bases, leaving 11 bases between them. The germline V gene has CDR1 MDHEN and CDR2 SYDVKM. In nucleotides, the CDR3 is TGTGCCAGCAGTTTACAGGGGGGTAGAAACATTCAGTACTTC. Protein sequence: CASSLQGGRNIQYF.

The chain employs TRBV19 and TRBJ1-5; D might be TRBD1 (5 bases). Looked up from germline, CDR1 is LNHDA and CDR2 is SQIVND (reference sequence). V lost 6 bases, J lost 5 bases, and 14 bases lay in between. The CDR3 runs to 14 residues. The CDR3 loop is CASSQTVTHQPQHF. CDR3 bases: TGTGCCAGTAGCCAGACAGTAACACATCAGCCCCAGCATTTT.

The rearrangement joins TRBV19 to TRBJ1-2; tentatively, D is TRBD1 (6 bases). This CDR3 contains 14 residues. CDR1 and CDR2 from the germline V gene are LNHDA and SQIVND (reference sequence). The V end lost 3 bases, the J end lost 4 bases, and 12 bases lay between the germline ends. CDR3 DNA: TGTGCCAGTAGTATTCGCGGGGGCAGCTATGGCTACACCTTC. Translated, it gives CASSIRGGSYGYTF.

V is TRBV7-9 and J is TRBJ2-7; maybe TRBD2 (6 bases). Germline V lookup: CDR1 SEHNR, CDR2 FQNEAQ (reference sequence). This CDR3 has 16 amino acids. Trimming took off 4 bases at V and 5 bases at J, with 21 bases between the two ends. CDR3 DNA: TGTGCCAGCAGCTGGGGGGTGGGAATTAACGGCGACGAGCAGTACTTC. Translation: CASSWGVGINGDEQYF.

The chain combines TRBV4-1 with TRBJ1-1; no clear D gene. Germline assignment: CDR1 MGHRA and CDR2 YSYEKL. There are 16 residues in the CDR3. Deletions cut 0 bases from V and 1 base from J, with 12 bases between. The chain's CDR3 is CASSQEEPLKNTEAFF. The DNA of the CDR3 is TGCGCCAGCAGCCAAGAAGAACCGCTAAAGAACACTGAAGCTTTCTTT.